This T cell receptor (beta chain) was retrieved from a study of T-cell reconstitution after alpha-beta-depleted transplantation in children (dated by TCRdb to the mid-2010s). As for the study more broadly: Using TCR repertoire profiling, the study followed T-cell immune reconstitution in a quantitative way in children after TCRalphabeta/CD19-depleted allogeneic hematopoietic cell transplantation. The research as a whole found: In some patients, high TCRbeta diversity at day 60 was attributed to recipient T cells and intrathymic progenitors that had survived conditioning. Apparently early alphabetaT-cell count recovery about two months after transplant reportedly relied on only several hundred rapidly expanded clones derived from non-depleted graft cells. Over subsequent months, a decline in hyperexpanded clone frequencies was noted, and after one year, T-cell counts and TCRbeta diversity were mostly ascribed to newly produced T cells.

This clonotype was seen many times. Its antigen target is currently unknown. No much larger clone exists at a distance of one base, and base qualities are not known. From its cysteine to its phenylalanine, the CDR3 spans 17 amino acids. The sequence is cut down to CDR3 DNA, 51 bases in frame from base 1. V was cut back by 4 bases and J by 0 bases, leaving a gap of 17 bases between them. CDR1 SGHVS and CDR2 FQNEAQ are derived from the germline V gene. Explained via the paper, the treatment or condition label denotes: allogeneic hematopoietic cell transplantation with graft depleted of TCRalphabeta T cells and CD19 B cells. The transplant recipients were children given TCRalphabeta/CD19-depleted allogeneic hematopoietic cell grafts. The method behind the library was PCR. TCRdb shows the sequencer as Illumina HiSeq 2500. TCR libraries were prepared with molecular barcoding, using unique molecular identifiers to normalize TCRbeta repertoire quantification. TCRdb took the public reads, trimmed them with fastp at Q25, ran MiXCR for clone calling and kept in-frame beta chains. Duplicate CDR3 protein sequences are folded into a single record with the most common DNA and genes. The sample contains over 100,000 distinct CDR3 sequences, roughly 7.1% of them found a single time. Around 15% of the sample comes from the top ten.

The rearrangement combines TRBV7-8 with TRBJ2-3; the D element could tentatively be TRBD1 or TRBD2, as 5 bases agree for each. This TCR was sampled from a boy aged 2 to 10 with acute lymphoblastic leukemia, due to receive a stem cell transplant. The source was PBMCs, collected before TCRalphabeta/CD19-depleted stem cell transplant. The nucleotide sequence reads as follows: TGTGCCAGCAGCTCGGGGACCGCGGAATCTAGCACAGATACGCAGTATTTT. Its product reads: CASSSGTAESSTDTQYF.